This TCR beta chain originates from a study of T cell responses to AZD1222 COVID-19 vaccine. The table came from immunoSEQ multiplex PCR; TCRdb's copy has only in-frame clones and leaves some out. The table lists 150,000 or so clones, more than 90% of them singletons. This specimen was peripheral blood, taken on day 0 of AZD1222 vaccination. This TCR came from an adult in good health.

The chain's CDR3 is CASTRDRTNEQFF. The CDR3 DNA reads as TGTGCCAGTACCCGGGACAGGACCAATGAGCAGTTCTTC. The rearrangement links TRBV19 to TRBJ2-1, with 8 positions matching TRBD1. The CDR3 runs to 13 residues. V lost 7 bases to trimming and J lost 6 bases; unmatched junction nucleotides: 5. The germline V gene has CDR1 LNHDA and CDR2 SQIVND (reference sequence).